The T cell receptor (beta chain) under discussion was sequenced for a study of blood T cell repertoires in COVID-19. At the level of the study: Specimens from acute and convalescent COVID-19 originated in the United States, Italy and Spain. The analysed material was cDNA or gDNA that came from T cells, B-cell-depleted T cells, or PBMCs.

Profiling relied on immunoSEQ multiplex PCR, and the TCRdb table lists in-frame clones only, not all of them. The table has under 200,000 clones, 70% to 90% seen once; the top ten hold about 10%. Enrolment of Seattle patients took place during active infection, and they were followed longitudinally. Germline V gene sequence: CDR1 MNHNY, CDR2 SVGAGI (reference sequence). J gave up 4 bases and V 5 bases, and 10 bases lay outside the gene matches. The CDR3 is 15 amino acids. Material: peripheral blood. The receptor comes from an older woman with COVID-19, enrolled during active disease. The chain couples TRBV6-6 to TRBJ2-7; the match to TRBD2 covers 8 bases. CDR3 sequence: CASSTLGTRNYEQYF. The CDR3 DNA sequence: TGTGCCAGCAGTACACTCGGGACTAGAAATTACGAGCAGTACTTC.